The subject of this entry is one TCR beta chain. The assay was immunoSEQ multiplex PCR, and TCRdb's table has in-frame clones only and misses some. This sample has tens of thousands of clones, with around 80% found just once. The sample belongs to a study of blood T cell repertoires in COVID-19. Study summary: Samples of COVID-19 (acute and convalescent) were obtained from the United States, Italy and Spain.

The J segment lost 1 base and the V segment lost 4 bases, leaving 7 bases of the junction unmatched. This CDR3 is 16 amino acids long. Germline V lookup: CDR1 SGHRS, CDR2 YFSETQ. The source is a man aged 65-85 years with acute or convalescent COVID-19. The chain joins TRBV5-1 to TRBJ2-3; 9 bases line up with TRBD1. Input material: peripheral blood. The CDR3 DNA reads TGCGCCAGCAGCCGGGACAGGGTCGGTGGCACAGATACGCAGTATTTT. Translating it yields CASSRDRVGGTDTQYF.